This T cell receptor (beta chain) was recorded in a study of OX40 agonist ivuxolimab in advanced cancers. Study results and limitations: Antigen specificity of clonally expanded peripheral T cells was not established.

This clone appeared a few times. Its matching antigen is unknown. The CDR3 has 16 residues. CDR1 is SGHDT, CDR2 YYEEEE, per germline. V was pared by 0 bases and J by 4 bases, with 9 bases of the junction left unmatched. Using immunoSEQ multiplex PCR, the repertoire was profiled, and TCRdb retains in-frame clones only, with some absent. The sample holds about 63,000 clones, 81% seen once. Sampling times: baseline, cycle 4 day 1, cycle 7 day 1. The receptor was isolated from an adult with an advanced solid tumor such as melanoma, head and neck, liver or kidney cancer. The chain links TRBV5-6 to TRBJ2-7; 8 bases are shared with TRBD2. Sample: CD4+ or CD8+ T cells sorted from blood, taken in a trial of the OX40 agonist ivuxolimab. The chain's CDR3 is CASSLVGGGRLYEQYF. CDR3 coding DNA: TGTGCCAGCAGCTTGGTCGGCGGGGGGCGCCTATACGAGCAGTACTTC. Combining the CDR3 with reference TRBV5-6 and TRBJ2-7 gives the whole variable domain DAGVTQSPTHLIKTRGQQVTLRCSPKSGHDTVSWYQQALGQGPQFIFQYYEEEERQRGNFPDRFSGHQFPNYSSELNVNALLLGDSALYLCASSLVGGGRLYEQYFGPGTRLTVT.